This TCR beta chain was observed in a study of T-cell reconstitution after alpha-beta-depleted transplantation in children. This sample's TCRbeta library carried unique molecular identifier barcodes. TCRdb re-derived calls from the PCR reads in MiXCR, one entry per CDR3 protein. The table records some 520,000 distinct CDR3 sequences, 30% to 35% of them present only once. Per the germline V gene, CDR1 is MNHEY and CDR2 is SVGEGT. The CDR3 is 15 residues long. Trimming cost V 6 bases and J 0 bases; bases outside gene matches: 6. The specimen comprised PBMCs from the stem cell graft donor, sampled from the stem cell graft. The chain joins TRBV6-2 or TRBV6-3 to TRBJ2-7; 9 nucleotides match TRBD1. The TCR was taken from a human donor who donated a stem cell graft to a child with aplastic anemia. CDR3 amino acids: CASRVDRGDSYEQYF. DNA for the CDR3: TGTGCCAGCAGGGTCGACAGGGGGGACTCCTACGAGCAGTACTTC.